A single T cell receptor beta chain is shown here with its context. Sequencing was performed with immunoSEQ multiplex PCR; in TCRdb, only in-frame clones are kept and a portion is missing. This sample has around 310,000 clones; about 93% occur once, and the top ten carry about 7%. This entry belongs to a study of blood T cell repertoires in COVID-19. V lost 3 bases to trimming and J lost 11 bases; unmatched junction nucleotides: 12. Germline V gene data show CDR1 as MGHRA and CDR2 as YSYEKL. CDR3 length: 14 residues. The TCR originated in a woman between 25 and 40 years old with COVID-19, enrolled during active disease. V usage is TRBV4-1 and J usage is TRBJ1-1; 7 nucleotides agree with TRBD1. The sequencing input was peripheral blood. The CDR3 nucleotides read TGCGCCAGCAGCCAGCATAGACAGGGAGATAAGGCTTTCTTT. Its translation: CASSQHRQGDKAFF.